This T cell receptor (beta chain) comes out of a study of identical twins. The ends were cut back, 2 bases at V and 5 bases at J, with 7 bases in the middle. The CDR3 has 13 amino acids. Via MiXCR, TCRdb re-called the 5' RACE reads, giving one row per CDR3 protein. The top ten clones hold about 0.27% of a sample with 1.5 million to 2 million distinct CDR3 sequences, around 29% of them seen once. This chain connects TRBV12-3 or TRBV12-4 to TRBJ1-5, with no clear D. The sequenced sample consisted of cord blood. The receptor comes from a newborn girl in good health. The CDR3 here is CASSLPPDQPQHF. The CDR3 DNA reads as TGTGCCAGCAGTTTACCCCCTGATCAGCCCCAGCATTTT.